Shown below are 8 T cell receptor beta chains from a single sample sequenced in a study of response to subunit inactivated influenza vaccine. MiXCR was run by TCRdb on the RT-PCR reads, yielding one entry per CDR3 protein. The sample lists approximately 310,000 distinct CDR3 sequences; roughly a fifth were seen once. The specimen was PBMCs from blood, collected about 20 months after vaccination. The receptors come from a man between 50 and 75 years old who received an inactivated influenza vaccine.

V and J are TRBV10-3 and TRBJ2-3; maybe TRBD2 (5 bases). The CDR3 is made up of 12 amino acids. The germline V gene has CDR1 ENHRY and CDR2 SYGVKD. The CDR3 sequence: CAGARDEDTQYF. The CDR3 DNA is TGTGCGGGAGCCCGGGATGAAGATACGCAGTATTTT.

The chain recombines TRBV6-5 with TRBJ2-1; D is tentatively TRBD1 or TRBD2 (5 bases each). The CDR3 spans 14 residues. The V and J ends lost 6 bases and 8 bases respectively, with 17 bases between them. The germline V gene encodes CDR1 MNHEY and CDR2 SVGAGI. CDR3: CASRKRTSSDEQFF. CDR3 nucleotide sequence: TGTGCCAGCAGGAAGCGGACATCGAGCGATGAGCAGTTCTTC.

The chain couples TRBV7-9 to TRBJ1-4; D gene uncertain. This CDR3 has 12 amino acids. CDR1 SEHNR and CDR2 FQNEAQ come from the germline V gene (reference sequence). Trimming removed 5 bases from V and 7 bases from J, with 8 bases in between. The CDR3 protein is CASSNRGEKLFF. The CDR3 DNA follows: TGTGCCAGCAGCAACCGGGGTGAAAAACTGTTTTTT.

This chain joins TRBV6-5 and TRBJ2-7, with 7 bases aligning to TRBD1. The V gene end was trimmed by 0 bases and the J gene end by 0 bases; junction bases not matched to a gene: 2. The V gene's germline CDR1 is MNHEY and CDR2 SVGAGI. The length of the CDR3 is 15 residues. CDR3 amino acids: CASSYSPGGSYEQYF. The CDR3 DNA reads TGTGCCAGCAGTTACTCTCCAGGGGGCTCCTACGAGCAGTACTTC.

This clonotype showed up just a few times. The CDR3 sequence: CASRRGTWGRDTQYF. CDR3 nucleotide sequence: TGTGCCAGCAGAAGAGGGACTTGGGGTAGGGATACGCAGTATTTT. The chain joins TRBV7-9 to TRBJ2-3; tentative D call: TRBD2 (6 bases). The CDR3 has 15 amino acids. The V gene lost 6 bases and the J gene lost 6 bases, with 19 bases spanning the gap. Germline V lookup: CDR1 SEHNR, CDR2 FQNEAQ (reference sequence).

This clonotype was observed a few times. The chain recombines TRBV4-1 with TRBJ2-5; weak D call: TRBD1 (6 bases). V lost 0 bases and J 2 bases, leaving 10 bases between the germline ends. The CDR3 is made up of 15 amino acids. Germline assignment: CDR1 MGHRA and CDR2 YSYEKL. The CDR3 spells CASSQDWTAQETQYF. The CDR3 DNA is TGCGCCAGCAGCCAAGATTGGACAGCACAAGAGACCCAGTACTTC.

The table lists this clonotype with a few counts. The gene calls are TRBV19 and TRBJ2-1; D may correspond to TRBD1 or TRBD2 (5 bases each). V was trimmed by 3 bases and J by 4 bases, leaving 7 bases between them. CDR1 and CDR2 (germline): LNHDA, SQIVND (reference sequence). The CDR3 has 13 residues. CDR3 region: CASSMGTYNEQFF. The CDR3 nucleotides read TGTGCCAGTAGTATGGGGACGTACAATGAGCAGTTCTTC.

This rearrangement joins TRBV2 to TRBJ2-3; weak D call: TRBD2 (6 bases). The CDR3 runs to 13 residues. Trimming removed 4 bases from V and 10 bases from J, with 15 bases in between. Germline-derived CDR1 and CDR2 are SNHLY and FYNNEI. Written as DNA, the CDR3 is TGTGCCAGCAGTGGCTCTACTAGCTTTCCGCAGTATTTT. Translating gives CASSGSTSFPQYF. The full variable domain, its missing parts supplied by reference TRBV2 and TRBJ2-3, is EPEVTQTPSHQVTQMGQEVILRCVPISNHLYFYWYRQILGQKVEFLVSFYNNEISEKSEIFDDQFSVERPDGSNFTLKIRSTKLEDSAMYFCASSGSTSFPQYFGPGTRLTVL.